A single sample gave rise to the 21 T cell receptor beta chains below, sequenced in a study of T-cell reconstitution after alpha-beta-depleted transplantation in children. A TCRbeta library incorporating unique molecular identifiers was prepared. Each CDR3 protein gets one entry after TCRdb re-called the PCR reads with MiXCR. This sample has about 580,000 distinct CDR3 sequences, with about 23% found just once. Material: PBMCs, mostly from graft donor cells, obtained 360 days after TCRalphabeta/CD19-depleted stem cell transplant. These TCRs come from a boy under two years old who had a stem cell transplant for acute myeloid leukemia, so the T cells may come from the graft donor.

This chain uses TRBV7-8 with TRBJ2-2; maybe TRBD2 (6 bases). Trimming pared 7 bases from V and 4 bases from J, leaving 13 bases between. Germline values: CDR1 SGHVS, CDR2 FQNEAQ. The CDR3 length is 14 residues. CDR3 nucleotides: TGTGCCAGCACCCCGCGGAGGGGCACCGGGGAGCTGTTTTTT. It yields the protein CASTPRRGTGELFF.

In DNA form, the CDR3 reads TGTGCCAGCGGGTCGAACAGCTGGGGCACAGATACGCAGTATTTT. Translation: CASGSNSWGTDTQYF. The chain links TRBV6-1 to TRBJ2-3, with D uncertain. The V end lost 8 bases, the J end lost 1 base, and 16 bases lay between the germline ends. CDR1 is MNHNS and CDR2 is SASEGT in the germline V gene. CDR3 size: 15 residues.

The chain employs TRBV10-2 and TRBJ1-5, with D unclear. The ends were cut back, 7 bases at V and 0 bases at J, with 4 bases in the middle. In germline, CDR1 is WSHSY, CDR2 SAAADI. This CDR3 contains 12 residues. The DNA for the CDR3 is TGCGCCAGCATGGGTAGCAATCAGCCCCAGCATTTT. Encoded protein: CASMGSNQPQHF.

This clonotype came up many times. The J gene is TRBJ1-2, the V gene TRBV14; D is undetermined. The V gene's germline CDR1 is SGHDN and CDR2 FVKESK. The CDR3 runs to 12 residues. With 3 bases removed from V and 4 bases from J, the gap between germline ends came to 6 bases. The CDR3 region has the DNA TGTGCCAGCAGCCAGGCTTCCTATGGCTACACCTTC. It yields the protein CASSQASYGYTF.

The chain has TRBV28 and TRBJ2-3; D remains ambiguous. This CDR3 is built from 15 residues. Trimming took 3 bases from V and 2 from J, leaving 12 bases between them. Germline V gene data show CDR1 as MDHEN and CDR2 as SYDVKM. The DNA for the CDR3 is TGTGCCAGCAGTTTTTCAGATCAGTACACAGATACGCAGTATTTT. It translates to CASSFSDQYTDTQYF.

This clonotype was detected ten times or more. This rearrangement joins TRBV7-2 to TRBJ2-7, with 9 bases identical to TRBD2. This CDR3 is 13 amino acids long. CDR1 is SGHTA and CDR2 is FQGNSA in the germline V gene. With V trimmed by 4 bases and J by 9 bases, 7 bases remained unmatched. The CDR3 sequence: CASSYPSGEGQYF. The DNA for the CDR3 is TGTGCCAGCAGCTACCCTAGCGGGGAGGGGCAGTACTTC.

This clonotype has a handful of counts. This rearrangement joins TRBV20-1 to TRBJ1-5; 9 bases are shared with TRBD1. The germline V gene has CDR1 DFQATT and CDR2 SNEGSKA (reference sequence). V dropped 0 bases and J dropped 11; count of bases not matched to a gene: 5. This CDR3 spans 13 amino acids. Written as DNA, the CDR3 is TGCAGTGCTAGAGATCGGGGACAGGGTTCCCAGCATTTT. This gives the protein CSARDRGQGSQHF.

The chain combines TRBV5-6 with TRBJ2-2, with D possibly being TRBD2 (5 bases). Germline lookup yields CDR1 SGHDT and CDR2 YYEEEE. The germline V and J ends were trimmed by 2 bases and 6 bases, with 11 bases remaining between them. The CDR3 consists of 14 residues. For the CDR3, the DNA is TGTGCCAGCAGCTTAGCGTCGAGGGCCGGGGAGCTGTTTTTT. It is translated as CASSLASRAGELFF.

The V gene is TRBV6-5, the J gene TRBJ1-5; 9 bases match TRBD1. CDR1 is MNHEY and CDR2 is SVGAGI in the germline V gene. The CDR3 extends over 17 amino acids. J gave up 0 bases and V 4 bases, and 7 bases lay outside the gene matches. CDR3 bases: TGTGCCAGCAGTTCCGACAGGGGGTCTTATAGCAATCAGCCCCAGCATTTT. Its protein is CASSSDRGSYSNQPQHF.

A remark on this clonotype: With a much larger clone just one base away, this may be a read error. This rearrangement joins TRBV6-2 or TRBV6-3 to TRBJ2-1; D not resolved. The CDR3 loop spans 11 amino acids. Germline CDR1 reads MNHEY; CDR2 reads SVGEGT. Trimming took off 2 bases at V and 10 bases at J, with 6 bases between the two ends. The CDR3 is CASSYPEEQFF. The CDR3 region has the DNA TGTGCCAGCAGTTACCCCGAAGAGCAGTTCTTC.

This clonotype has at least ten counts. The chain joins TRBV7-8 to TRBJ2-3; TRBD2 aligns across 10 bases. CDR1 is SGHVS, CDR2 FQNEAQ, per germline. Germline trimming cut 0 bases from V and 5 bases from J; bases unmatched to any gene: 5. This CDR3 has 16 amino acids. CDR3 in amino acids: CASSLASGGRKDTQYF. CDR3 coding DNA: TGTGCCAGCAGCTTAGCTAGCGGGGGGCGGAAAGATACGCAGTATTTT.

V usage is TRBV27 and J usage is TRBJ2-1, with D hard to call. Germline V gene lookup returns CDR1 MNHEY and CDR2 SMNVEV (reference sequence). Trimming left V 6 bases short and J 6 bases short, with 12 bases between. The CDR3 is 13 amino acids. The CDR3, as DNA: TGTGCCAGCAGCTGGACGAGGACCAATGAGCAGTTCTTC. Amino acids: CASSWTRTNEQFF.

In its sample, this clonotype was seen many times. The CDR3 DNA reads as TGTGCCAGCAGCGTAGTAACTGGGGGACTAGCGGATAATGAGCAGTTCTTC. Its protein product is CASSVVTGGLADNEQFF. The V call is TRBV9, the J call TRBJ2-1; 11 nucleotides line up with TRBD2. V lost 0 bases and J lost 7; bases outside the gene matches: 9. Germline V gene lookup returns CDR1 SGDLS and CDR2 YYNGEE. The CDR3 is made up of 17 amino acids.

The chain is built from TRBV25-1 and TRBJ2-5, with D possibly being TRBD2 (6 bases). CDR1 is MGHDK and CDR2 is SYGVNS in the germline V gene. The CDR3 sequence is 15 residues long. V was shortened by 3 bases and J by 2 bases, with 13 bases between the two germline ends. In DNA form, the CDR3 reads TGTGCCAGCAGTGAGCCGGGGACTCTGCAAGAGACCCAGTACTTC. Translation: CASSEPGTLQETQYF.

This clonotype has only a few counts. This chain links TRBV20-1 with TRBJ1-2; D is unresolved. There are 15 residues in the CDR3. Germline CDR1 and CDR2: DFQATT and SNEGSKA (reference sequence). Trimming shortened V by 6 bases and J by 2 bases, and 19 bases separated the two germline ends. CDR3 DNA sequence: TGCAGTGCCCAGCACCACCAAAGGGCGAACTATGGCTACACCTTC. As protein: CSAQHHQRANYGYTF.

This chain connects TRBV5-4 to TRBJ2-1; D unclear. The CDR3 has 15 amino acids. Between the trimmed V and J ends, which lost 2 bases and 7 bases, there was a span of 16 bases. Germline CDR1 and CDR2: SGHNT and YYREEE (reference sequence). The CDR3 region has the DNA TGTGCCAGCAGCTTTGCAATCCCAGTGAGGAATGAGCAGTTCTTC. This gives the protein CASSFAIPVRNEQFF.

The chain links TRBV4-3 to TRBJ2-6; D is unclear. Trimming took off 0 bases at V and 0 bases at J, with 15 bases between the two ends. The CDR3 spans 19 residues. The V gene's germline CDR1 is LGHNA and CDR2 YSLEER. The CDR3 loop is CASSQEVPGRFSGANVLTF. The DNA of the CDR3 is TGCGCCAGCAGCCAAGAAGTTCCCGGACGTTTCTCTGGGGCCAACGTCCTGACTTTC.

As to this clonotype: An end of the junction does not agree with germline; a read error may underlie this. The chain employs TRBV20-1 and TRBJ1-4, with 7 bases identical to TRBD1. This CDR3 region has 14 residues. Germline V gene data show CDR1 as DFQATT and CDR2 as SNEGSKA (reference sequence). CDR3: CSAGDRATNEKLFF. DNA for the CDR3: TGCAGTGCTGGAGACAGGGCAACTAATGAAAAACTGTTTTTT.

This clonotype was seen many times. The CDR3 reads CATSRGTGAKNIQYF. CDR3 DNA sequence: TGTGCCACCAGCAGAGGGACAGGGGCCAAAAACATTCAGTACTTC. The chain uses TRBV15 and TRBJ2-4; TRBD1 matches at 8 bases. Germline-derived CDR1 and CDR2 are LNHNV and YYDKDF (reference sequence). Losses at the gene ends were 1 base for V and 1 base for J; bases not matched to a gene: 0. This CDR3 spans 15 amino acids.

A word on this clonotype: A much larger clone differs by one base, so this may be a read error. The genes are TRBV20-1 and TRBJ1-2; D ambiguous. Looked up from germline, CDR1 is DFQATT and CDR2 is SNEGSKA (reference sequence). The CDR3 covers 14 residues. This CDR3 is CSARDREGLYGYNF. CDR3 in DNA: TGCAGTGCTAGAGATCGGGAAGGGCTCTATGGCTACAACTTC.

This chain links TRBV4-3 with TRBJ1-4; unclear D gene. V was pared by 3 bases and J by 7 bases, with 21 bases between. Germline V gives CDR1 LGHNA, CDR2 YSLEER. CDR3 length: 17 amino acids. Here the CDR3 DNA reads TGCGCCAGCAGCCACCCCCACCCCGGCAAAAGCGGTGAAAAACTGTTTTTT. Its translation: CASSHPHPGKSGEKLFF.